Below, one T cell receptor (beta chain) is given with its context. This clone was counted many times. The antigen it recognizes is unknown. Base qualities are missing; no much larger clone stands one base away. This specimen comes from a study of blood T cell repertoires in COVID-19 (dated by TCRdb to about 2020). Background on the whole study: Samples from collaborators originated in the United States, Italy and Spain and spanned both the acute and convalescent phases of COVID-19. Samples came from the ongoing ImmuneRACE study (first 160 participants) plus 1,254 subjects from 6 global collaborators. The prospective study material was composed of cDNA or gDNA derived from T cells, B-cell-depleted T cells, or PBMCs. A de-identified subject ID, COVID-19 status, age in years and sex were almost always included in the sample metadata. Deeply sampled blood TCRbeta repertoires from subjects exposed to, actively infected with, or recovered from COVID-19 were included in the dataset. The repertoires were released in a freely available public database intended as a resource for research on the immune response to SARS-CoV-2. Where available, HLA class I and class II types were taken from metadata supplied by the sample provider and were not determined by assay-based typing. Here is what the overall study found, with its caveats: The quantity of clinical and demographic metadata differed by source and by participant and was supplied without curation.

TCRbeta CDR3 regions were amplified from genomic DNA by means of the immunoSEQ Assay, a bias-controlled multiplex PCR. As for the original processing: Within the assay, amplification of reference gene primers was used to estimate how many nucleated cells each sample contained. To quantify the absolute abundance of each unique TCRbeta CDR3 rearrangement, sequence reads were collapsed and filtered. For each sample, productive Simpson clonality was calculated as the square root of Simpson's diversity index across productive rearrangements. In its TCRdb copy, this immuneACCESS table keeps in-frame sequences only and misses some clones. Where compared with another copy, unresolved V genes explain less than half of these, and the others have no known cause. From that table come the V and J calls and clone size; the DNA was used to work out D and trimming. The sample table holds around 300,000 clones, of which around 86% were seen once. In total, the top ten clones hold roughly 2.2% of the sample.

Inclusive of the bounding cysteine and phenylalanine, the CDR3 is 14 residues long. CDR3 DNA is the only sequence kept; it has 42 bases, read in frame from the first base. The junction carries 11 bases between V and J, which are trimmed by 4 bases and 1 base respectively. According to the germline V gene (reference sequence), CDR1 reads SGHKS and CDR2 reads YYEKEE. Each collaborating institution followed its own protocols to collect whole blood in K2EDTA tubes. For TCRbeta analysis, collaborator samples were shipped as frozen whole blood, as isolated PBMCs, or as DNA extracted from either sample type.

The sequence was collected from a middle-aged man with acute or convalescent COVID-19. The sequenced sample was peripheral blood. This chain joins TRBV5-5 to TRBJ1-1, with the D gene uncertain. The nucleotide sequence is TGTGCCAGCAGCACTGCTCTAGCGAACACTGAAGCTTTCTTT. This yields the protein CASSTALANTEAFF.